What follows are 12 T cell receptor beta chains derived from one specimen sequenced in a study of multiple sclerosis patients with progressive multifocal leukoencephalopathy. The method was immunoSEQ multiplex PCR; TCRdb's version includes in-frame clones alone and lacks a portion of them. The sample includes under 30,000 clones, 85% to 90% of them seen just once. Time point in this sample: around 12 months of natalizumab therapy. Sequencing was performed on PBMCs, taken from a patient treated with natalizumab. All receptors derive from a human donor with multiple sclerosis.

For the CDR3, the DNA is TGCGCCAGCAGCCCTCCACTAACAAGGAGTAGGGAAGCATCAAGTGAGCAGTTCTTC. It yields the protein CASSPPLTRSREASSEQFF. The V call is TRBV5-1, the J call TRBJ2-1, with unresolved D. CDR1 and CDR2 (germline): SGHRS, YFSETQ. The CDR3 spans 19 residues. V lost 4 bases to trimming and J lost 9 bases, with 32 bases between them.

The chain is built from TRBV7-9 and TRBJ1-1; no reliable D call. CDR1 and CDR2 (germline): SEHNR, FQNEAQ (reference sequence). There are 14 residues in the CDR3. Trimming left V 3 bases short and J 1 base short, with 9 bases between. DNA for the CDR3: TGTGCCAGCAGCTTCAGGACGGCGAACACTGAAGCTTTCTTT. It is translated as CASSFRTANTEAFF. Full variable domain (outside the CDR3, taken from reference TRBV7-9 and TRBJ1-1): DTGVSQNPRHKITKRGQNVTFRCDPISEHNRLYWYRQTLGQGPEFLTYFQNEAQLEKSRLLSDRFSAERPKGSFSTLEIQRTEQGDSAMYLCASSFRTANTEAFFGQGTRLTVV.

This sequence joins TRBV28 and TRBJ1-1; 7 positions agree with TRBD1. The CDR3 consists of 15 residues. The germline V gene has CDR1 MDHEN and CDR2 SYDVKM. V was pared by 5 bases and J by 7 bases, with 13 bases of the junction left unmatched. CDR3 sequence reads: CASSALSTGHIEAFF. The DNA for the CDR3 is TGTGCCAGCAGTGCCCTCTCGACAGGGCATATTGAAGCTTTCTTT.

V gene TRBV27 combines with J gene TRBJ1-5; possibly TRBD1 for D (6 bases). This CDR3 contains 14 residues. Germline lookup yields CDR1 MNHEY and CDR2 SMNVEV (reference sequence). Trimming pared 4 bases from V and 5 bases from J, leaving 12 bases between. In nucleotides, the CDR3 is TGTGCCAGCAGTTCGAGGCAGGGGTATCAGCCCCAGCATTTT. This codes for CASSSRQGYQPQHF.

The gene calls are TRBV19 and TRBJ1-6; possibly TRBD1 for D (6 bases). The CDR3 is made up of 16 amino acids. The ends were cut back, 0 bases at V and 4 bases at J, with 10 bases in the middle. Germline loops: CDR1 LNHDA, CDR2 SQIVND (reference sequence). CDR3: CASSIDRTAYNSPLHF. The CDR3 DNA reads as TGTGCCAGTAGTATAGACCGGACAGCGTATAATTCACCCCTCCACTTT.

The J gene is TRBJ1-2, the V gene TRBV5-4; D is undetermined. The V and J ends lost 4 bases and 3 bases respectively, with 19 bases between them. This CDR3 spans 16 amino acids. Germline V gene sequence: CDR1 SGHNT, CDR2 YYREEE (reference sequence). This CDR3 is CASSRAAQDSYYGYTF. The CDR3 region has the DNA TGTGCCAGCAGCCGTGCGGCCCAGGACTCTTACTATGGCTACACCTTC.

This chain links TRBV5-1 with TRBJ2-7, with 10 bases aligning to TRBD1. V lost 2 bases, J lost 5 bases, and 7 bases stayed unmatched. CDR1 and CDR2 (germline): SGHRS, YFSETQ. The CDR3 is 15 amino acids. This chain's CDR3 is CASSLMGQGHHEQYF. CDR3 in DNA: TGCGCCAGCAGCTTAATGGGACAGGGGCACCACGAGCAGTACTTC.

This rearrangement joins TRBV2 to TRBJ1-3; tentative D call: TRBD1 (5 bases). Trimming stripped 4 bases from V and 0 bases from J, with 16 bases between. CDR1 and CDR2 from the germline V gene are SNHLY and FYNNEI. The CDR3 runs 17 residues. CDR3 in amino acids: CASSVGSRDYSGNTIYF. The CDR3 nucleotides are TGTGCCAGCAGTGTGGGCTCTAGGGACTACTCTGGAAACACCATATATTTT.

This clone is a singleton in its sample. The chain has TRBV25-1 and TRBJ1-6; the D gene is possibly TRBD1 (6 bases). In germline, CDR1 is MGHDK, CDR2 SYGVNS. The CDR3 totals 18 residues. V lost 8 bases and J lost 9, with 29 bases in between. CDR3 sequence reads: CASAGRGSRGAWISPLHF. The CDR3 coding sequence is TGTGCCAGCGCCGGCCGAGGAAGCAGGGGCGCATGGATTTCACCCCTCCACTTT.

The chain uses TRBV7-9 and TRBJ2-3; D ambiguous. Germline V gene sequence: CDR1 SEHNR, CDR2 FQNEAQ (reference sequence). Trimming removed 5 bases from V and 4 bases from J, with 13 bases in between. The CDR3 contains 14 residues. CDR3 residues: CASSPSGAADTQYF. CDR3 DNA: TGTGCCAGCAGCCCCTCAGGCGCGGCAGATACGCAGTATTTT.

This chain links TRBV6-1 with TRBJ2-1; TRBD1 might be the D (8 bases). CDR1 and CDR2 (germline): MNHNS, SASEGT. There are 15 residues in the CDR3. Trimming pared 6 bases from V and 7 bases from J, leaving 19 bases between. CDR3 coding DNA: TGTGCCAGCAGGGACAGGGACCTGGGGGGGAATGAGCAGTTCTTC. Its protein is CASRDRDLGGNEQFF.

This rearrangement joins TRBV7-8 to TRBJ1-1; D call uncertain. Trimming shortened V by 4 bases and J by 3 bases, and 15 bases separated the two germline ends. The CDR3 has 15 amino acids. Per the germline V gene, CDR1 is SGHVS and CDR2 is FQNEAQ. This CDR3 is CASSSSVVRDTEAFF. CDR3 in DNA: TGTGCCAGCAGCTCATCGGTGGTAAGGGACACTGAAGCTTTCTTT.